Presented here are 14 T cell receptor beta chains from one specimen sequenced in a study of blood T cell repertoires in COVID-19. This table comes from immunoSEQ multiplex PCR, and its TCRdb copy is limited to in-frame clones, with some not included. The profile shows 55,000 to 70,000 clones, about 91% of them singletons. The specimen sequenced was peripheral blood. Receptors originate from a man aged 40-50 years with COVID-19, enrolled during active disease.

On this clone: Additional DNA sequences in this sample encode the identical CDR3. CDR3 amino acids: CASSTGQILNTEAFF. CDR3 in DNA: TGTGCCAGCAGCACCGGACAGATTTTAAACACTGAAGCTTTCTTT. This chain joins TRBV5-4 and TRBJ1-1; weak D call: TRBD1 (6 bases). V was trimmed by 4 bases and J by 2 bases, leaving 15 bases between them. The CDR3 has 15 residues. Germline CDR1 reads SGHNT; CDR2 reads YYREEE (reference sequence).

This chain joins TRBV7-9 and TRBJ2-5; a weak D match, TRBD2 (6 bases). Trimming shortened V by 5 bases and J by 4 bases, and 14 bases separated the two germline ends. The CDR3 sequence is 14 residues long. The germline gives CDR1 SEHNR, CDR2 FQNEAQ (reference sequence). CDR3 residues: CASSGSGVRETQYF. The CDR3 coding sequence is TGTGCCAGCAGCGGGTCGGGAGTGCGAGAGACCCAGTACTTC.

The J gene is TRBJ1-1, the V gene TRBV7-9; tentatively, D is TRBD1 (6 bases). V shed 2 bases and J shed 1 base, with 8 bases lying between them. This CDR3 region has 14 residues. CDR1 is SEHNR, CDR2 FQNEAQ, per germline (reference sequence). The CDR3 DNA follows: TGTGCCAGCAGCTTACGGGGGGCGAACACTGAAGCTTTCTTT. It codes for CASSLRGANTEAFF.

This chain joins TRBV10-3 and TRBJ2-7; 9 nucleotides agree with TRBD1. J lost 9 bases, V lost 4 bases, and 13 bases had no gene match. The CDR3 has 15 amino acids. Looked up from germline, CDR1 is ENHRY and CDR2 is SYGVKD. This CDR3 reads CAISGPGQGSLGQYF. CDR3 bases: TGTGCCATCAGTGGACCGGGACAGGGATCTCTCGGGCAGTACTTC.

Turning to this clone: In the same sample, other DNA sequences code for this CDR3. This chain uses TRBV5-6 with TRBJ1-2; D is unclear. Trimming stripped 3 bases from V and 4 bases from J, with 7 bases between. CDR1 SGHDT and CDR2 YYEEEE come from the germline V gene. This CDR3 has 12 amino acids. DNA of the CDR3: TGTGCCAGCAGCTCCGGGAGCTATGGCTACACCTTC. Translating it yields CASSSGSYGYTF. Looking up the rest from reference TRBV5-6 and TRBJ1-2 gives the full variable domain: DAGVTQSPTHLIKTRGQQVTLRCSPKSGHDTVSWYQQALGQGPQFIFQYYEEEERQRGNFPDRFSGHQFPNYSSELNVNALLLGDSALYLCASSSGSYGYTFGSGTRLTVV.

This sequence joins TRBV6-5 and TRBJ1-5; 9 nucleotides agree with TRBD1. The junction had 8 bases not matched to a gene; V was cut back by 6 bases and J by 5 bases. Germline CDR1 MNHEY, CDR2 SVGAGI. CDR3 length: 15 amino acids. The CDR3 bases are TGTGCCAGCAGAGGAGGGACAGGGAGCGATCAGCCCCAGCATTTT. Translated, it gives CASRGGTGSDQPQHF.

This chain connects TRBV10-3 to TRBJ2-6; 8 bases match TRBD1. The J segment lost 0 bases and the V segment lost 6 bases, leaving 7 bases of the junction unmatched. Germline V gives CDR1 ENHRY, CDR2 SYGVKD. The CDR3 runs 17 residues. The CDR3 here is CAISNTGGGSGANVLTF. CDR3 coding DNA: TGTGCCATCAGCAATACAGGGGGAGGCTCTGGGGCCAACGTCCTGACTTTC.

The gene calls are TRBV5-1 and TRBJ2-5; a possible D gene is TRBD2 (7 bases). This CDR3 is built from 15 residues. The germline V gene has CDR1 SGHRS and CDR2 YFSETQ. The V gene lost 4 bases and the J gene lost 2 bases, with 15 bases spanning the gap. CDR3: CASSRAAGAQETQYF. The CDR3 coding sequence is TGCGCCAGCAGCAGAGCGGCGGGGGCACAAGAGACCCAGTACTTC.

V usage is TRBV21-1 and J usage is TRBJ2-3; the D segment call TRBD1 is taken from the table without a DNA check. TRBV21-1 is listed as a pseudogene. CDR3 length equals 16 residues. CDR3 DNA sequence: TGTGCCAGCAGCAAAGATCGGACAGGGGGAGCAGATACGCAGTATTTT. It specifies CASSKDRTGGADTQYF.

This rearrangement joins TRBV10-1 to TRBJ2-5, with 13 positions matching TRBD2. CDR1 is WNHNN and CDR2 is SYGVQD in the germline V gene (reference sequence). The V segment lost 4 bases and the J segment 2 bases; nucleotides outside the gene matches: 4. The CDR3 covers 16 residues. The CDR3 sequence: CASSGTSGGSQETQYF. CDR3 DNA sequence: TGCGCCAGCAGTGGGACTAGCGGGGGAAGTCAAGAGACCCAGTACTTC.

This clone showed up just once. The rearrangement uses TRBV6-5 and TRBJ2-7; D remains unclear. Trimming removed 8 bases at V and 7 bases at J, with 15 bases between. Germline V gene lookup returns CDR1 MNHEY and CDR2 SVGAGI. The CDR3 extends over 12 amino acids. The CDR3 DNA is TGTGCCAGCCCGGCCACCACGCGGGAGCAGTACTTC. Its protein is CASPATTREQYF.

The chain has TRBV15 and TRBJ1-4, with D possibly TRBD1 on 5 matching bases. Germline CDR1 LNHNV, CDR2 YYDKDF (reference sequence). V was clipped by 0 bases and J by 7 bases, with 15 bases between them. This CDR3 has 16 residues. The CDR3 bases are TGTGCCACCAGCAGAGATCACGGCAGGGAAGTTGAAAAACTGTTTTTT. It specifies CATSRDHGREVEKLFF.

The rearrangement links TRBV7-6 to TRBJ2-1; 8 bases map to TRBD2. Germline CDR1 is SGHVS and CDR2 is FNYEAQ. V shed 6 bases, J shed 3 bases, and the junction held 28 bases outside the gene matches. CDR3 size: 22 residues. The CDR3 nucleotides read TGTGCCAGCAGAGGTAGCCCGTTAAGGGATCGGCGGGGGGCCTCACACTACAATGAGCAGTTCTTC. This encodes CASRGSPLRDRRGASHYNEQFF.

The chain carries TRBV6-2 or TRBV6-3 and TRBJ1-2; 8 bases are a match to TRBD1. The ends lost 2 bases at V and 3 bases at J; junction bases unmatched: 5. The CDR3 totals 15 residues. Germline V lookup: CDR1 MNHEY, CDR2 SVGEGT. In DNA, the CDR3 is TGTGCCAGCAGTTACCTAGGACAGGGCGACTATGGCTACACCTTC. Amino acids: CASSYLGQGDYGYTF.